These 26 T cell receptor beta chains came from one sample sequenced in a study of T cell repertoires in cytomegalovirus infection. TCRdb re-called the reads with MiXCR, one entry per CDR3 protein. The profile covers some 180,000 distinct CDR3 sequences, with roughly 9.8% appearing a single time and about 4.6% taken by the ten largest. The source material was PBMCs. Receptors were obtained from a human donor in good health (CMV status not recorded). Some clones in this sample may be carry-over from other donors' samples.

This clonotype has ten or more counts. This chain links TRBV2 with TRBJ2-3, with TRBD1 as a possible D gene (5 bases). The CDR3 totals 14 residues. V was shortened by 7 bases and J by 5 bases, with 16 bases between the two germline ends. CDR1 SNHLY and CDR2 FYNNEI come from the germline V gene. The CDR3 DNA sequence: TGTGCCAGCAAAGGGGATACAGGAATAGATACGCAGTATTTT. Amino acids: CASKGDTGIDTQYF.

This clonotype was observed at least ten times. The rearrangement links TRBV7-2 to TRBJ2-1; 10 nucleotides line up with TRBD2. Germline values: CDR1 SGHTA, CDR2 FQGNSA. This CDR3 is 16 amino acids long. Trimming removed 7 bases from V and 8 bases from J; junction bases left unmatched: 14. The CDR3 region is CASTPASSGRFDEQFF. The CDR3 coding sequence is TGTGCCAGCACCCCCGCTTCTAGCGGGAGATTCGATGAGCAGTTCTTC. The whole variable domain, filled in from reference TRBV7-2 and TRBJ2-1, reads GAGVSQSPSNKVTEKGKDVELRCDPISGHTALYWYRQSLGQGLEFLIYFQGNSAPDKSGLPSDRFSAERTGGSVSTLTIQRTQQEDSAVYLCASTPASSGRFDEQFFGPGTRLTVL.

This clonotype was seen at least ten times. This chain links TRBV20-1 with TRBJ1-2, with TRBD1 matching over 8 bases. Germline CDR1 DFQATT, CDR2 SNEGSKA (reference sequence). V lost 0 bases to trimming and J lost 4 bases; unmatched junction nucleotides: 4. The CDR3 totals 14 residues. The CDR3 protein is CSARDGTGSYGYTF. The CDR3 nucleotides read TGCAGTGCTAGAGATGGGACAGGCTCCTATGGCTACACCTTC.

This clonotype was found many times. V usage is TRBV7-9 and J usage is TRBJ2-1; possible D gene TRBD1, 5 bases. The CDR3 sequence is 12 residues long. Between the trimmed V and J ends, which lost 5 bases and 8 bases, there was a span of 10 bases. CDR1 is SEHNR and CDR2 is FQNEAQ in the germline V gene (reference sequence). In DNA form, the CDR3 reads TGTGCCAGCAGCCCGGAAGGGGATGAGCAGTTCTTC. Encoded protein: CASSPEGDEQFF.

V gene TRBV7-2 combines with J gene TRBJ1-5, with a weak D call TRBD1 (6 bases). Trimming pared 5 bases from V and 7 bases from J, leaving 12 bases between. The CDR3 extends over 13 amino acids. Germline-derived CDR1 and CDR2 are SGHTA and FQGNSA. CDR3 sequence reads: CASSPQGGQPQHF. The CDR3 coding sequence is TGTGCCAGCAGCCCACAGGGTGGGCAGCCCCAGCATTTT.

This clonotype has only a few counts. The V call is TRBV4-1, the J call TRBJ1-2; 7 bases align to TRBD1. The CDR3 consists of 15 residues. Germline V gene data show CDR1 as MGHRA and CDR2 as YSYEKL. With 1 base clipped from V and 2 bases from J, the junction kept 4 bases outside the gene matches. CDR3 DNA sequence: TGCGCCAGCAGCCAAGGGTGGACAGGAAACTATGGCTACACCTTC. Translating gives CASSQGWTGNYGYTF.

This clonotype was observed many times. This chain links TRBV7-9 with TRBJ2-2; 7 bases are a match to TRBD2. In germline, CDR1 is SEHNR, CDR2 FQNEAQ (reference sequence). Unmatched junction bases numbered 10, after V lost 4 bases and J lost 5 bases. The CDR3 is 16 residues long. CDR3 bases: TGTGCCAGCAGCTCTCGACTAGCAGATCCTACCGGGGAGCTGTTTTTT. As protein: CASSSRLADPTGELFF.

This clonotype was seen repeatedly, ten times or more. V and J are TRBV7-9 and TRBJ1-6; TRBD1 aligns across 11 bases. This CDR3 has 15 amino acids. The J segment lost 9 bases and the V segment lost 6 bases, leaving 7 bases of the junction unmatched. Germline V gives CDR1 SEHNR, CDR2 FQNEAQ (reference sequence). Written as DNA, the CDR3 is TGTGCCAGCAGATCAATCGGGACAGGGGGTTCACCCCTCCACTTT. Its translation is CASRSIGTGGSPLHF.

The chain carries TRBV2 and TRBJ1-1; the D gene is possibly TRBD1 (6 bases). The CDR3 has 14 residues. The V end was cut by 3 bases, the J end by 4 bases, with 12 bases between. Per the germline V gene, CDR1 is SNHLY and CDR2 is FYNNEI. For the CDR3, the DNA is TGTGCCAGCAGTGACTCGGGGACAATCACTGAAGCTTTCTTT. Protein: CASSDSGTITEAFF. Supplemented by reference TRBV2 and TRBJ1-1, the full variable domain reads EPEVTQTPSHQVTQMGQEVILRCVPISNHLYFYWYRQILGQKVEFLVSFYNNEISEKSEIFDDQFSVERPDGSNFTLKIRSTKLEDSAMYFCASSDSGTITEAFFGQGTRLTVV.

This clonotype was detected only a few times. V gene TRBV24-1 combines with J gene TRBJ1-1, with D perhaps matching TRBD1 (6 bases). The CDR3 sequence is 15 residues long. Deletions cut 6 bases from V and 0 bases from J, with 13 bases between. CDR1 and CDR2 from the germline V gene are KGHDR and SFDVKD. The CDR3 loop reads CATSRGGLMNTEAFF. CDR3 sequence (DNA): TGTGCCACCAGTCGAGGGGGACTCATGAACACTGAAGCTTTCTTT.

There are many counts of this clonotype. This sequence joins TRBV7-2 and TRBJ1-2; no reliable D call. Germline CDR1 and CDR2: SGHTA and FQGNSA. V shed 1 base and J shed 0 bases, with 6 bases lying between them. The CDR3 consists of 14 residues. Written as DNA, the CDR3 is TGTGCCAGCAGCTTAGACTTAGCTAACTATGGCTACACCTTC. Amino acid sequence: CASSLDLANYGYTF.

There are a few counts of this clonotype. The chain is built from TRBV20-1 and TRBJ2-1; no clear D. This CDR3 spans 15 amino acids. Trimming removed 0 bases at V and 5 bases at J, with 14 bases between. Germline-derived CDR1 and CDR2 are DFQATT and SNEGSKA (reference sequence). DNA of the CDR3: TGCAGTGCTAGAGATTCAATTGGCAGACACAATGAGCAGTTCTTC. Protein product: CSARDSIGRHNEQFF.

This clonotype was recorded many times. The rearrangement links TRBV7-9 to TRBJ2-1; 12 bases are shared with TRBD1. The CDR3 is 22 residues long. Germline-derived CDR1 and CDR2 are SEHNR and FQNEAQ (reference sequence). With 1 base clipped from V and 0 bases from J, the junction kept 16 bases outside the gene matches. The CDR3 loop is CASSLVGGARDRGPSSYNEQFF. Here the CDR3 DNA reads TGTGCCAGCAGCTTAGTTGGGGGCGCCCGGGACAGGGGGCCGAGCTCCTACAATGAGCAGTTCTTC.

This clonotype was recorded a few times. The chain carries TRBV5-1 and TRBJ1-6, with 7 bases identical to TRBD1. The germline gives CDR1 SGHRS, CDR2 YFSETQ. Trimming took 4 bases from V and 6 from J; bases not matched to a gene: 7. The CDR3 length is 15 residues. Here the CDR3 DNA reads TGCGCCAGCAGCCCGACCCAGGGGGGTAATTCACCCCTCCACTTT. Residues: CASSPTQGGNSPLHF.

The table lists this clonotype with many counts. The chain combines TRBV20-1 with TRBJ2-2; 12 nucleotides line up with TRBD2. Germline V gene sequence: CDR1 DFQATT, CDR2 SNEGSKA (reference sequence). The J segment lost 2 bases and the V segment lost 1 base, leaving 2 bases of the junction unmatched. The CDR3 consists of 16 residues. The CDR3 reads CSARASGRGNTGELFF. CDR3 DNA sequence: TGCAGTGCTAGAGCTAGCGGGAGGGGAAACACCGGGGAGCTGTTTTTT.

CDR3 coding DNA: TGCGCCAGTTATAGGGGGTACAATGAGCAGTTCTTC. This gives the protein CASYRGYNEQFF. The chain employs TRBV5-1 and TRBJ2-1; weak D call: TRBD1 (6 bases). This CDR3 comprises 12 residues. The germline V gene has CDR1 SGHRS and CDR2 YFSETQ. V gave up 8 bases and J gave up 4 bases, with 10 bases separating them.

A few counts support this clonotype. The genes are TRBV12-3 or TRBV12-4 and TRBJ2-2; 11 nucleotides match TRBD2. With V trimmed by 5 bases and J by 7 bases, 6 bases remained unmatched. This CDR3 spans 15 amino acids. The CDR3 DNA reads TGTGCCAGCAGTCCTCGCCTAGCGGGGGGCGGGGAGCTGTTTTTT. Translated: CASSPRLAGGGELFF.

At least ten counts were recorded for this clonotype. The V and J genes are TRBV7-9 and TRBJ2-3, with D unclear. The CDR3 contains 12 residues. Trimming stripped 5 bases from V and 4 bases from J, with 7 bases between. Looked up from germline, CDR1 is SEHNR and CDR2 is FQNEAQ (reference sequence). The CDR3, as DNA: TGTGCCAGCAGCCGCGGCCCAGATACGCAGTATTTT. Translated: CASSRGPDTQYF.

This clonotype showed up many times. The J gene is TRBJ2-1, the V gene TRBV28; the D call may be TRBD1 or TRBD2 (5 bases each). The germline V and J ends were trimmed by 6 bases and 5 bases, with 14 bases remaining between them. The germline gives CDR1 MDHEN, CDR2 SYDVKM. The CDR3 is 14 amino acids. The CDR3 DNA follows: TGTGCCAGCAGCCCTTCCGGGACCCACAATGAGCAGTTCTTC. The encoded protein is CASSPSGTHNEQFF.

This clonotype was found many times. This chain uses TRBV5-1 with TRBJ2-5; 13 bases match TRBD2. Losses at the gene ends were 0 bases for V and 2 bases for J; bases not matched to a gene: 4. Germline V gene lookup returns CDR1 SGHRS and CDR2 YFSETQ. This CDR3 region has 17 residues. CDR3 loop: CASSLGWTSGGQETQYF. In DNA, the CDR3 is TGCGCCAGCAGCTTGGGATGGACTAGCGGGGGTCAAGAGACCCAGTACTTC.

This clonotype occurred many times. The chain uses TRBV28 and TRBJ2-7; D possibly corresponds to TRBD2 (5 bases). V lost 5 bases and J 3 bases, leaving 11 bases between the germline ends. The CDR3 totals 13 residues. CDR1 MDHEN and CDR2 SYDVKM come from the germline V gene. The CDR3 loop reads CASSPSSSYEQYF. The CDR3 coding sequence is TGTGCCAGCAGTCCTAGCTCTAGCTACGAGCAGTACTTC. Full variable domain (remainder filled in from reference TRBV28 and TRBJ2-7): DVKVTQSSRYLVKRTGEKVFLECVQDMDHENMFWYRQDPGLGLRLIYFSYDVKMKEKGDIPEGYSVSREKKERFSLILESASTNQTSMYLCASSPSSSYEQYFGPGTRLTVT.

This clonotype was seen many times. The CDR3 spells CASSPSEGRGTEAFF. The CDR3 coding sequence is TGTGCCAGCAGCCCGTCGGAAGGGAGGGGCACTGAAGCTTTCTTT. V and J are TRBV7-2 and TRBJ1-1, with D possibly matching TRBD1 (5 bases). Germline CDR1 SGHTA, CDR2 FQGNSA. Deletions cut 5 bases from V and 4 bases from J, with 17 bases between. The CDR3 spans 15 residues.

The CDR3 DNA sequence: TGTGCCAGCAGCTGGACTGGGGGAAGCTCTGGAAACACCATATATTTT. It is translated as CASSWTGGSSGNTIYF. The chain recombines TRBV7-2 with TRBJ1-3; the D gene is possibly TRBD1 (5 bases). The CDR3 contains 16 residues. Germline values: CDR1 SGHTA, CDR2 FQGNSA. With 4 bases removed from V and 0 bases from J, the gap between germline ends came to 13 bases.

The J gene is TRBJ2-1, the V gene TRBV28, with 9 positions matching TRBD2. The junction had 11 bases not matched to a gene; V was cut back by 4 bases and J by 10 bases. The CDR3 covers 15 residues. Germline V gene lookup returns CDR1 MDHEN and CDR2 SYDVKM. In nucleotides, the CDR3 is TGTGCCAGCAGTTCGATAGCGGGAGTGTGGGACGAGCAGTTCTTC. Translated: CASSSIAGVWDEQFF. Combining the CDR3 with reference TRBV28 and TRBJ2-1 gives the whole variable domain DVKVTQSSRYLVKRTGEKVFLECVQDMDHENMFWYRQDPGLGLRLIYFSYDVKMKEKGDIPEGYSVSREKKERFSLILESASTNQTSMYLCASSSIAGVWDEQFFGPGTRLTVL.

This clonotype has only a few counts. CDR3 coding DNA: TGTGCCAGCAGCGAAAGACTAGCGGGTCTTGCAGATACGCAGTATTTT. This codes for CASSERLAGLADTQYF. This rearrangement joins TRBV7-2 to TRBJ2-3, with TRBD2 identical over 10 bases. J lost 4 bases, V lost 5 bases, and 9 bases had no gene match. Germline CDR1 SGHTA, CDR2 FQGNSA. The CDR3 runs to 16 residues.

This clonotype showed up just a few times. The chain joins TRBV7-6 to TRBJ2-5; possibly TRBD1 for D (6 bases). CDR1 is SGHVS and CDR2 is FNYEAQ in the germline V gene. The length of the CDR3 is 15 residues. V lost 4 bases and J 1 base, leaving 13 bases between the germline ends. The CDR3 nucleotides read TGTGCCAGCAGCTCCTGGGTAGGGGGCCAAGAGACCCAGTACTTC. The encoded protein is CASSSWVGGQETQYF.